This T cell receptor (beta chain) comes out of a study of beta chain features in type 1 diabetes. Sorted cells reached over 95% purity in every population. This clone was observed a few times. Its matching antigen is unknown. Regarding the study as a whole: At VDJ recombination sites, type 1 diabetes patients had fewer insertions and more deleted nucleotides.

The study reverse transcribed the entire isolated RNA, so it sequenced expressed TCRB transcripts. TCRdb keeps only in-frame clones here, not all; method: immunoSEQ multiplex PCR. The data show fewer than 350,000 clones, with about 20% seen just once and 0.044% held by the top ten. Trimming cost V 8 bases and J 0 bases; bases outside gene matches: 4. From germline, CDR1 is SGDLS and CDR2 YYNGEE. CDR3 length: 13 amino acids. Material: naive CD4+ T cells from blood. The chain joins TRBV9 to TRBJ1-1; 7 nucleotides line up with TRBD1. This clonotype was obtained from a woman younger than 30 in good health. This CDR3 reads CASSTGVNTEAFF. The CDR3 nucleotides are TGTGCCAGTAGTACAGGGGTGAACACTGAAGCTTTCTTT. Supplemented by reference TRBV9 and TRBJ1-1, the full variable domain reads DSGVTQTPKHLITATGQRVTLRCSPRSGDLSVYWYQQSLDQGLQFLIQYYNGEERAKGNILERFSAQQFPDLHSELNLSSLELGDSALYFCASSTGVNTEAFFGQGTRLTVV.